A selection of T cell receptor beta chains follows, all from one sample in a study of T cells after yellow fever vaccination. TCRdb used MiXCR to reprocess the 5' RACE reads, holding one entry per CDR3 protein. The repertoire includes some 120,000 distinct CDR3 sequences, approximately 14% of them detected once, and about 40% sits in the top ten. The sequencing here drew on CD8+ T cells sorted from PBMCs, taken 5 days after the yellow fever booster vaccination. Receptors originate from a man aged 18 to 29 who received the YFV17D yellow fever vaccine. The CDR3 runs from the conserved cysteine through the conserved F or W. The D gene is left open where the match is weak. Some rows mark clone size as missing; the rest say once, few, many or name a class of expanded clone.

j_call,v_call,d_call,clone_size,cdr3_nt,cdr3_aa
TRBJ1-1,TRBV29-1,.,few,TGCAGCGTTCTCGCTATCAAGGGGGACTTGAACACTGAAGCTTTCTTT,CSVLAIKGDLNTEAFF
TRBJ2-7,TRBV4-1,.,.,TGCGCCAGCAGCCAGATAGGGACAAACTACGAGCAGTACTTC,CASSQIGTNYEQYF
TRBJ1-1,TRBV27,.,.,TGTGCCAGCAGTTTTATCGGCTCTTCGATGAACACTGAAGCTTTCTTT,CASSFIGSSMNTEAFF
TRBJ1-4,TRBV11-2,.,few,TGTGCCAGCAGCTTAGGTGGGAGCACTAGAATTGAGAAACTGTTTTTT,CASSLGGSTRIEKLFF
TRBJ1-1,TRBV7-9,.,few,TGTGCCAGCAGCTCCCCGACGGGCGACACTGAAGCTTTCTTT,CASSSPTGDTEAFF
TRBJ1-6,TRBV27,TRBD1,many,TGTGCCAGCAGATCAGGGGGCGGGGGTTCACCCCTCCACTTT,CASRSGGGGSPLHF
TRBJ2-7,TRBV29-1,.,.,TGCAGCGTCCTGCTTGCAGGGTACTACGAGCAGTACTTC,CSVLLAGYYEQYF
TRBJ2-5,TRBV7-9,TRBD1,few,TGTGCCAGCAGCTTACCGGGACAGGGACAAGAGACCCAGTACTTC,CASSLPGQGQETQYF
TRBJ1-2,TRBV2,.,.,TGTGCCAGCAGTGAAGCGCTGTTTACCTTC,CASSEALFTF
TRBJ2-5,TRBV6-6,.,.,TGTGCCAGCAGTTACCCCACGGACAGAATACTCCAAGAGACCCAGTACTTC,CASSYPTDRILQETQYF
TRBJ1-4,TRBV5-6,TRBD1,few,TGTGCCAGCAGCTTCATGCGACCGGACAGGGAGCATGAAAAACTGTTTTTT,CASSFMRPDREHEKLFF
TRBJ1-1,TRBV19,.,.,TGTGCCAGTAGTTATATCAGGGGGAACACTGAAGCTTTCTTT,CASSYIRGNTEAFF
TRBJ1-6,TRBV6-2/TRBV6-3,.,few,TGTGCCAGCAGTCACGACAGGAAGACCTATAATTCACCCCTCCACTTT,CASSHDRKTYNSPLHF
TRBJ2-1,TRBV7-2,.,.,TGTGCCAGCAGCTTTGGGTTTGGAATCGGCCATGAGCAGTTCTTC,CASSFGFGIGHEQFF
TRBJ2-3,TRBV27,TRBD2,.,TGTGCCAGCATCCCACGGCCCGCGGGGGTTCGCACAGATACGCAGTATTTT,CASIPRPAGVRTDTQYF
TRBJ1-6,TRBV4-1,TRBD1,few,TGCGCCAGCAGCCAAGAACCTTTGATGGGACAGATCTATAATTCACCCCTCCACTTT,CASSQEPLMGQIYNSPLHF
TRBJ2-5,TRBV5-1,.,.,TGCGCCAGCAGCGAAGGATCTCTTAGGGACCAGTACTTC,CASSEGSLRDQYF
TRBJ2-3,TRBV7-8,TRBD2,.,TGTGCCAGCAGCTTAGCGCCGGGGGGAAGCACAGATACGCAGTATTTT,CASSLAPGGSTDTQYF
TRBJ2-5,TRBV5-6,.,.,TGTGCCAGCAGGAGGCTTGGGGAGACCCAGTACTTC,CASRRLGETQYF
TRBJ2-7,TRBV4-3,TRBD1,.,TGCGCCAGCAGCCCGGACAGGGCCTCCTACGAGCAGTACTTC,CASSPDRASYEQYF
TRBJ2-7,TRBV3-1,TRBD2,.,TGTGCCAGCAGCCACGGACTAGCATCCTACGAGCAGTACTTC,CASSHGLASYEQYF
TRBJ1-1,TRBV29-1,TRBD1,many,TGCGGTCTTCCGGGCGGGACAGGGGGCACTGAAGCTTTCTTT,CGLPGGTGGTEAFF
TRBJ1-1,TRBV7-2,.,.,TGTGCCAGCAGCTTAGCGCTTGGGGGGAACACTGAAGCTTTCTTT,CASSLALGGNTEAFF
TRBJ2-5,TRBV4-2,TRBD2,.,TGTGCCAGCAGCCCCCGTCTAGCGGGGGAAATTCAAGAGACCCAGTACTTC,CASSPRLAGEIQETQYF
TRBJ2-5,TRBV28,TRBD1,many,TGTGCCAGCAGTCGGGACAGGGGAAACCTACAAGAGACCCAGTACTTC,CASSRDRGNLQETQYF
TRBJ1-1,TRBV12-3/TRBV12-4,.,few,TGTGCCAGCAGCATCAGGCGGCCCCATAACACTGAAGCTTTCTTT,CASSIRRPHNTEAFF
TRBJ2-1,TRBV7-3,TRBD1,few,TGTGCCAGCAGCTCTTCCGGGACAGGGATTCCTGAGCAGTTCTTC,CASSSSGTGIPEQFF
TRBJ2-1,TRBV12-3/TRBV12-4,.,.,TGTGCCAGCAGTGCACTAACAGGGAGAAATGAGCAGTTCTTC,CASSALTGRNEQFF
TRBJ2-1,TRBV7-8,TRBD2,.,TGTGCCAGCAGGGAGAGGGCTAGCGGGGAAAACAATGAGCAGTTCTTC,CASRERASGENNEQFF
TRBJ1-5,TRBV10-3,.,.,TGTGCCATCAGTGAGTACAGTAGCAATCAGCCCCAGCATTTT,CAISEYSSNQPQHF
TRBJ1-1,TRBV5-1,.,few,TGCGCCAGCAGCGAATCTACTATGGACACTGAAGCTTTCTTT,CASSESTMDTEAFF
TRBJ2-5,TRBV7-9,.,many,TGTGCCAGCAGCTTTGTGGGGGCCGAGGAAAAGACCCAGTACTTC,CASSFVGAEEKTQYF
TRBJ2-7,TRBV10-3,TRBD2,.,TGTGCCATCAGTGTAGCGGGGGAGACCTACGAGCAGTACTTC,CAISVAGETYEQYF
TRBJ2-1,TRBV5-1,TRBD1,.,TGCGCCAGCAGCAGAGGACAGGGTGATGTTCGCTCCTACAATGAGCAGTTCTTC,CASSRGQGDVRSYNEQFF
TRBJ2-1,TRBV24-1,TRBD2,.,TGTGCCACCAGTGATTTAAGGGCGGCGGGGGGGCCCGGGGTAAATGAGCAGTTCTTC,CATSDLRAAGGPGVNEQFF
TRBJ2-4,TRBV7-9,.,few,TGTGCCAGCAGCGCTCAGATCAGGGATTCCAAAAACATTCAGTACTTC,CASSAQIRDSKNIQYF
TRBJ1-2,TRBV12-3/TRBV12-4,TRBD1,few,TGTGCCAGCACCGTGACAGGGCACCAAGAAAACTATGGCTACACCTTC,CASTVTGHQENYGYTF
TRBJ2-1,TRBV4-3,.,many,TGCGCCAGCAGCCAAGTGGGGGACGGGACCTACGGTGCCCGCGATGAGCAGTTCTTC,CASSQVGDGTYGARDEQFF
TRBJ1-1,TRBV10-3,.,.,TGTGCCATCAGTGAACCGGGACGGAACACTGAAGCTTTCTTT,CAISEPGRNTEAFF
TRBJ2-1,TRBV28,.,.,TGTGCCAGCAGTTTAAAGTGGGGCAATGAGCAGTTCTTC,CASSLKWGNEQFF
TRBJ2-7,TRBV6-5,TRBD2,few,TGTGCCAGCAGTTACTCGCTAGCGGTAGCCTACGAGCAGTACTTC,CASSYSLAVAYEQYF
TRBJ1-5,TRBV10-3,.,.,TGTGCCATCAGTGAGTCTGTAGGGAACCAGCCCCAGCATTTT,CAISESVGNQPQHF
TRBJ2-5,TRBV4-3,TRBD1,.,TGCGCCAGCAGCCAGTACCAAACAGGGGGTGGAGAGACCCAGTACTTC,CASSQYQTGGGETQYF
TRBJ1-5,TRBV19,.,few,TGTGCCAGTACAACCAGGGCAGGGAATATCAATCAGCCCCAGCATTTT,CASTTRAGNINQPQHF
TRBJ2-2,TRBV7-2,.,.,TGTGCCAGCAGTCTAGGCTATAACACCGGGGAGCTGTTTTTT,CASSLGYNTGELFF
TRBJ2-1,TRBV4-1,.,few,TGCGCCAGCAGCCCGCCAGGTCCGTCGGAGCAGTTCTTC,CASSPPGPSEQFF
TRBJ2-5,TRBV6-2/TRBV6-3,.,few,TGTGCCAGCTGCGGGTCGGGGAGTGTGCAAGAGACCCAGTACTTC,CASCGSGSVQETQYF